Below are 2 T cell receptor beta chains sequenced from a single sample in a study of shared clonotypes between healthy human individuals. TCRdb's copy holds only in-frame clones and misses some; the assay was immunoSEQ multiplex PCR. The sample has 2 million to 2.5 million clones, under 95% seen once. Specimen: naive CD4+ T cells from PBMCs. The subset here: CD45RA+ positively selected. The receptors here all came from a man younger than 35 in good health. Some clones in this sample may be carry-over from other donors' samples.

The chain links TRBV30 to TRBJ2-7; TRBD1 aligns across 11 bases. The junction had 10 bases not matched to a gene; V was cut back by 5 bases and J by 4 bases. This CDR3 contains 15 residues. Germline CDR1 GTSNPN, CDR2 SVGIG (reference sequence). CDR3 in DNA: TGTGCCTGGTCGGGGGACAGGGGGTCCGCGTACGAGCAGTACTTC. This translates into CAWSGDRGSAYEQYF.

This chain connects TRBV5-6 to TRBJ1-5; no definite D call. Germline V gene data show CDR1 as SGHDT and CDR2 as YYEEEE. This CDR3 spans 12 amino acids. V was cut by 4 bases and J by 4 bases, with 6 bases left in between. In DNA, the CDR3 is TGTGCCAGCAGCCCTTCGAATCAGCCCCAGCATTTT. Protein sequence: CASSPSNQPQHF.